This T cell receptor beta chain was captured in a study of T cells in tuberculosis (dated by TCRdb to the late 2010s). About the study as a whole: The study combined CD1B tetramers and high-throughput TCR immunosequencing to characterize T cells specific for the mycobacterial lipid antigen glucose monomycolate (GMM). A South African clinical cohort compared IGRA-negative adolescents, IGRA-positive adolescents with latent tuberculosis and adults with active tuberculosis, ten per group. The full study reports these points: Shorter CDR3-alpha lengths in active tuberculosis patients partly drove the smaller NN-distances, and the TCR-beta difference was not statistically significant. Compared with IGRA-negative controls, TCR-alpha repertoires from active tuberculosis had smaller mean NN-distances to GMM-specific TCRs, which suggests that these TCRs underwent clonal expansion. A classifier using the diverse GMM-specific repertoire reached about 90% accuracy (AUROC approximately 0.91), compared with approximately 73% accuracy using GEM motif frequencies. Clinical samples were chosen by availability of cryopreserved specimens, and active tuberculosis cases were adults while controls were adolescents.

The CDR3 goes from the cysteine to the phenylalanine over 14 residues. This entry keeps only the CDR3 DNA: 42 bases, framed from base 1. The germline V gene specifies SNHLY as CDR1 and FYNNEI as CDR2. V and J are truncated by 6 bases and 0 bases respectively, leaving an intervening sequence of 12 bases. Remarks on this clone: What this receptor recognizes is not known. No much larger clone is present one base from it, and per-base qualities are unavailable.

At study entry, a tuberculin skin test and the QuantiFERON-TB GOLD In-Tube IGRA were used to screen adolescents for latent tuberculosis infection. Immunosequencing was performed on unsorted cryopreserved PBMC and covered 75,000 to 100,000 T cells per clinical donor on average. Eleven high schools in the Worcester region of the Western Cape, South Africa, served as enrollment sites for adolescents aged 12 to 18 years. Ten or so M. tuberculosis-infected and ten uninfected adolescents were selected with matching for age and sex. PBMC from adolescents were isolated by density centrifugation from freshly drawn heparinized blood and were then cryopreserved. The immunoSEQ multiplex PCR assay was used to generate TCR libraries, with TCR-beta and/or TCR-alpha/delta assays applied to each sample. The amplified TCR libraries were sequenced on the Illumina high-throughput platform. The study's own analysis went as follows. Clustering and dimensionality reduction relied on pairwise TCRdist distances among GMM-specific receptors from T cells that were either sorted ex vivo or expanded in vitro. The score assigned to each clinical repertoire was mean NN-distance, meaning the average TCRdist to the nearest 10% of tetramer-positive reference sequences. GEM TCR motif frequency was calculated as the fraction of unique TCRs that matched known GEM sequences by V/J usage and CDR3 length. Active tuberculosis was classified by linear discriminant analysis with leave-one-out cross-validation, implemented in scikit-learn. TCRdb carries this immuneACCESS record with in-frame sequences only. Its versions omit some clonotypes, under half of them owing to an unresolved V gene in the studies checked, with the rest unexplained. Clone size and V and J calls were adopted from that table, with D and trimming inferred from the DNA. Here the sample has approximately 30,000 clones; about 97% occur a single time. Less than 7.5% of the sample goes to the ten largest clones.

The clonotype was recovered from a donor aged 10-29 years with latent tuberculosis or without tuberculosis infection. The sequence links TRBV2 to TRBJ2-7; the D gene is possibly TRBD2, with 5 bases matching. Sequenced: PBMCs. The CDR3 here reads CASSHLTTSYEQYF. Here is the DNA: TGTGCCAGCAGCCATCTGACTACCTCCTACGAGCAGTACTTC.